Listed below are T cell receptor beta chains from one sample, sequenced in a study of blood T cell repertoires in COVID-19. Sequencing used immunoSEQ multiplex PCR; TCRdb keeps in-frame clones, though not all of them. The sample carries 200,000 to 250,000 clones, more than 80% recorded once. The sample was peripheral blood. Every receptor here comes from a man aged 25-45 years with COVID-19, enrolled during active disease. CDR3s include the opening cysteine and the closing phenylalanine or tryptophan. Fields, in order: CDR3 protein, CDR3 DNA, J gene, V gene, clone size, D gene. D genes are given only for firm matches. Clone size is shown for a subset of rows, as once, few, many or a class of expanded clone.

CDR3: CASSYVAGGVGEQYF; DNA: TGTGCCAGCAGCTACGTCGCAGGAGGGGTTGGCGAGCAGTACTTC; J: TRBJ2-7; V: TRBV7-3; size: NA; D: NA
CDR3: CASSLGQGWAEAFF; DNA: TGTGCCAGCAGCCTCGGACAGGGGTGGGCTGAAGCTTTCTTT; J: TRBJ1-1; V: TRBV2; size: NA; D: TRBD1
CDR3: CASSPPSGQGKYEQYF; DNA: TGTGCCAGCTCACCACCCTCCGGACAGGGAAAGTACGAGCAGTACTTC; J: TRBJ2-7; V: TRBV18; size: NA; D: TRBD1
CDR3: CASSTPGSGEWEQYF; DNA: TGTGCCAGTAGTACCCCGGGTTCCGGAGAGTGGGAGCAGTACTTC; J: TRBJ2-7; V: TRBV19; size: NA; D: NA
CDR3: CASSLAGGAAEQYF; DNA: TGTGCCAGCAGCTTAGCCGGAGGGGCGGCAGAGCAGTACTTC; J: TRBJ2-7; V: TRBV7-8; size: NA; D: NA
CDR3: CASRPSFTGVAEKLFF; DNA: TGTGCCAGCAGACCATCCTTTACAGGGGTGGCTGAAAAACTGTTTTTT; J: TRBJ1-4; V: TRBV28; size: NA; D: TRBD1
CDR3: CASSYRVAPDTQYF; DNA: TGTGCCAGCAGTTACCGGGTAGCTCCAGATACGCAGTATTTT; J: TRBJ2-3; V: TRBV6-5; size: NA; D: NA
CDR3: CAWSPRGEAFF; DNA: TGTGCCTGGAGCCCACGGGGTGAAGCTTTCTTT; J: TRBJ1-1; V: TRBV30; size: NA; D: NA
CDR3: CASSLQGAAGELFF; DNA: TGCGCCAGCAGCTTACAGGGGGCGGCCGGGGAGCTGTTTTTT; J: TRBJ2-2; V: TRBV5-1; size: once; D: TRBD1
CDR3: CASSAEAGVDTQYF; DNA: TGTGCCAGCAGTGCTGAAGCGGGTGTAGATACGCAGTATTTT; J: TRBJ2-3; V: TRBV6-4; size: NA; D: NA
CDR3: CASSQAPGSYEQYF; DNA: TGTGCCAGCAGCCAAGCTCCAGGCTCCTACGAGCAGTACTTC; J: TRBJ2-7; V: TRBV3-1/TRBV3-2; size: NA; D: NA
CDR3: CASSPRQNNEKLFF; DNA: TGCGCCAGCAGCCCCCGACAGAATAATGAAAAACTGTTTTTT; J: TRBJ1-4; V: TRBV4-1; size: NA; D: NA
CDR3: CASSPTGYMNTEAFF; DNA: TGCGCCAGCAGCCCAACAGGGTACATGAACACTGAAGCTTTCTTT; J: TRBJ1-1; V: TRBV5-1; size: once; D: NA
CDR3: CASRDQYRSNYGYTF; DNA: TGTGCCAGCAGGGATCAATACAGGAGTAACTATGGCTACACCTTC; J: TRBJ1-2; V: TRBV2; size: NA; D: NA
CDR3: CASSPGLAGDYEQYF; DNA: TGTGCCAGCAGCCCCGGACTAGCGGGAGACTACGAGCAGTACTTC; J: TRBJ2-7; V: TRBV11-2; size: NA; D: TRBD2
CDR3: CASSYVGTSGRNEQFF; DNA: TGTGCCAGCAGTTACGTTGGGACTAGCGGGAGGAATGAGCAGTTCTTC; J: TRBJ2-1; V: TRBV6-5; size: NA; D: TRBD2
CDR3: CASILQGASGNNEQFF; DNA: TGTGCCAGTATCCTACAGGGGGCGTCGGGGAACAATGAGCAGTTCTTC; J: TRBJ2-1; V: TRBV19; size: NA; D: TRBD1
CDR3: CSVEGSLTGEQYF; DNA: TGCAGCGTTGAAGGCTCCCTGACTGGGGAGCAGTACTTC; J: TRBJ2-7; V: TRBV29-1; size: NA; D: NA
CDR3: CASSPWDRPNSYEQYF; DNA: TGTGCCAGCAGCCCCTGGGACAGGCCAAACTCCTACGAGCAGTACTTC; J: TRBJ2-7; V: TRBV14; size: NA; D: TRBD1
CDR3: CASSIRDSSGNTIYF; DNA: TGCGCCAGCAGCATCCGGGACAGCTCTGGAAACACCATATATTTT; J: TRBJ1-3; V: TRBV4-1; size: NA; D: TRBD1
CDR3: CASSLFGRFSTDTQYF; DNA: TGTGCCAGCAGCCTCTTTGGGCGCTTCAGCACAGATACGCAGTATTTT; J: TRBJ2-3; V: TRBV7-3; size: NA; D: NA